This T cell receptor (beta chain) was captured by sequencing in a study of regulatory T cells in long-lasting Graves disease. Study in general: Disease was considered persistent Graves' disease after over 5 years of antithyroid drugs (with positive TSH receptor antibodies).

CDR3 size: 17 residues. Germline assignment: CDR1 SNHLY and CDR2 FYNNEI. Trimming left V 8 bases short and J 3 bases short, with 25 bases between. The table lists this clonotype with many counts. Researchers made TCR beta libraries by using iRepertoire HTBI primers and running Arm-PCR on CDR3 regions. From the multiplex PCR reads, TCRdb called clonotypes with MiXCR, one entry per CDR3 protein. The table shows hundreds of thousands of distinct CDR3 sequences, with more than 20% occurring only once. Indicated time point: persistent/refractory GD, antithyroid drugs over 5 years with positive TRAb. Extracted RNA from PBMCs served as the source of the TCR library. Each patient gave approximately 9.2 milliliters of EDTA-anticoagulated peripheral blood.

The sample was peripheral blood mononuclear cells (PBMCs), taken when the disease was refractory, from a patient treated with antithyroid drugs. The source of this sequence is a female donor with Graves disease. This chain joins TRBV2 and TRBJ1-1, with D unresolved. The CDR3 reads CASSDPPATLEYTEAFF. The CDR3 DNA reads TGTGCCAGCTCAGATCCCCCCGCCACCCTGGAGTACACTGAAGCTTTCTTT.